This TCR beta chain was observed in a study of blood T cell repertoires in COVID-19. Study information: Acute and convalescent COVID-19 specimens originated in the United States, Italy and Spain.

Germline V CDR1 and CDR2: SGHNT, YENEEA. Trimming left V 5 bases short and J 6 bases short, with 11 bases between. The CDR3 has 13 residues. Methods used by the authors: Reference gene primer amplification gave nucleated cell count estimates. Profiled with immunoSEQ multiplex PCR; TCRdb holds only in-frame clones, not every one. That table supplies the V and J calls and clone size; D and trimming were determined from the DNA. The sample gives approximately 220,000 clones, about 87% of which show up once; about 2.6% is in the top ten. Enrollees, about 18 to 89 years old, lived in approximately 24 US areas. Cohorts were based on clinical histories the participants reported.

The TCR sequence derives from a woman under 40 who had recovered from COVID-19. Sequenced sample: PBMCs or T cells enriched from blood (not recorded which). The V call is TRBV11-3, the J call TRBJ2-1; tentative D call: TRBD1 (5 bases). In nucleotides, the CDR3 is TGTGCCAGCAGCGCCGGCCAGGGCAATGAGCAGTTCTTC. Protein: CASSAGQGNEQFF.